The present T cell receptor (beta chain) was sequenced within a study of blood T cell repertoires in COVID-19. Study details: Acute and convalescent COVID-19 samples came from the United States, Italy and Spain.

Authors' methods: How many nucleated cells were present was estimated from reference gene primer amplification. Sequencing used immunoSEQ multiplex PCR; TCRdb keeps in-frame clones, though not all of them. That table supplies the V and J calls and clone size; D and trimming were determined from the DNA. Of hundreds of thousands of clones listed, around nine tenths are singletons. Germline-derived CDR1 and CDR2 are SEHNR and FQNEAQ (reference sequence). This CDR3 spans 18 amino acids. V was clipped by 4 bases and J by 10 bases; unmatched bases: 14. The cohort comprised adults aged 18 to 89 years residing in about 25 US areas.

The sequence came from a woman between 50 and 59 years old who had recovered from COVID-19. The chain links TRBV7-9 to TRBJ1-6; 12 bases match TRBD1. What was sequenced was PBMCs or T cells enriched from blood (not recorded which). DNA for the CDR3: TGTGCCAGCAGCTCCACCGGGACAGGGGGCGATTTCCGATCACCCCTCCACTTT. It is translated as CASSSTGTGGDFRSPLHF.